This record covers a single T cell receptor (beta chain). Trimming took off 5 bases at V and 5 bases at J, with 13 bases between the two ends. The germline CDR1 and CDR2 sequences are MNHEY and SVGAGI. The length of the CDR3 is 14 residues. These data come from a study of blood T cell repertoires in COVID-19. Study overall: Acute and convalescent COVID-19 samples came from the United States, Italy and Spain.

The repertoire was sequenced with immunoSEQ multiplex PCR; TCRdb's copy has only in-frame clones and lacks some. The data show 11,000 to 15,000 clones, around 87% seen once. Material for sequencing was peripheral blood. This sequence joins TRBV6-5 and TRBJ1-3; D perhaps matches TRBD1 (5 bases). This receptor was identified in a human donor in a cohort sampled during active COVID-19. The CDR3 sequence is CASSNPGLRNTIYF. CDR3 nucleotide sequence: TGTGCCAGCAGTAACCCGGGACTCAGAAACACCATATATTTT.